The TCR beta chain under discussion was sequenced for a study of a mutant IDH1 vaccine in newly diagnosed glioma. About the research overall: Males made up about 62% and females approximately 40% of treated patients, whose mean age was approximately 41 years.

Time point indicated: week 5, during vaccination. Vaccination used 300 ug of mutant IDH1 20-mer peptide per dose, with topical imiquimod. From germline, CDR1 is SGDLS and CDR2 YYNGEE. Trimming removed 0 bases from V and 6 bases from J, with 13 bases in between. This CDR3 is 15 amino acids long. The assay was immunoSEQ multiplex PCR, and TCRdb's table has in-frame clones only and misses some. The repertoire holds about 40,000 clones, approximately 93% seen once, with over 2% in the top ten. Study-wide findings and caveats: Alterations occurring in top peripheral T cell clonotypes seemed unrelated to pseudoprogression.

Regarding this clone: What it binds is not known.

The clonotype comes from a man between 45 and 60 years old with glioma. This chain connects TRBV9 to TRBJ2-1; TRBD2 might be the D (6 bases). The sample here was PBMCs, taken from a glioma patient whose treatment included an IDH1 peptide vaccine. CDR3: CASSVAWGAGNEQFF. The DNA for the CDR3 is TGTGCCAGCAGCGTAGCATGGGGAGCGGGCAATGAGCAGTTCTTC.